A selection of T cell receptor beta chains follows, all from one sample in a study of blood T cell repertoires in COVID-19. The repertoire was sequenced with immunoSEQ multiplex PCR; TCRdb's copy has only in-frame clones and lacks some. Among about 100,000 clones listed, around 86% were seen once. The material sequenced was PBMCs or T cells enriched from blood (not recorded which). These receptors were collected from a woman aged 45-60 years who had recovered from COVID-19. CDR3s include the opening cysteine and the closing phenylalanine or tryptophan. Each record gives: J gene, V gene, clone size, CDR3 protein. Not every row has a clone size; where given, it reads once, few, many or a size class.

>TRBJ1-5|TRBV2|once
CASTPGVGQPQHF
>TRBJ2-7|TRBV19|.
CASTKVGQGGYEQYF
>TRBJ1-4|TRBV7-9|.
CASSLDRGFEKLFF
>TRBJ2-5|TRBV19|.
CASSMGLFRETQYF
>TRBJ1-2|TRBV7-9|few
CASSSPPTANYGYTF
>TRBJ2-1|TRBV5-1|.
CASSWGTLRSYNEQFF
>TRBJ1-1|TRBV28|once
CASSPTGSGREAFF
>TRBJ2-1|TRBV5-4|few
CASSYLAGNNEQFF
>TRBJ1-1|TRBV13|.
CASGRTGNTEAFF
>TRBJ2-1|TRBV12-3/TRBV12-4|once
CASSSYNEQFF
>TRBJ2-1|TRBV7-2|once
CASSFGLASYNEQFF
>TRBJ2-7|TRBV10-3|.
CAISENTVFEQYF
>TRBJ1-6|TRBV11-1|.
CASSLQLSSRNSPLHF
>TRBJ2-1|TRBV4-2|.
CASSQSGLAGMGDEQFF
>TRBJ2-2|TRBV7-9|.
CASSAWTGAGELFF
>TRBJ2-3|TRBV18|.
CASSPETSGSTDTQYF
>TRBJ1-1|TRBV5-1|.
CASSKQGLNTEAFF
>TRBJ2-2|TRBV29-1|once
CSVEALVSGELFF
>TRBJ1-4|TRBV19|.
CASSATVIREKLFF
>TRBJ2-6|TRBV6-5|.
CATQGDSGANVLTF
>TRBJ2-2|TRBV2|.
CASREDRENTGELFF
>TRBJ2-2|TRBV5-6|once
CASRKVEGAYTGELFF
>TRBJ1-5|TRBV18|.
CASSQGTGDQPQHF
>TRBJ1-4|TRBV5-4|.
CASSGNGGSNEKLFF
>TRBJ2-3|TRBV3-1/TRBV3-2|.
CASSQEGGVTDTQYF
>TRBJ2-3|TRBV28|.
CATSKAGFTDTQYF
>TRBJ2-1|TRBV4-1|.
CASSQSGGSYNEQFF
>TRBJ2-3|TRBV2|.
CASSVLAGVTDTQYF
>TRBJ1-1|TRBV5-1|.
CASSPAQVNTEAFF
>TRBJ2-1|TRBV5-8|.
CASSGYSGRDEQFF
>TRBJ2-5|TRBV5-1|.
CASSLAGLAEQETQYF
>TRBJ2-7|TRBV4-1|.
CASSQGVRGGWEQYF
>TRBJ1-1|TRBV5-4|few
CASSFSQNTEAFF
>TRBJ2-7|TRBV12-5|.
CASGLVIAEVPYEQYF
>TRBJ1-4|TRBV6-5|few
CASSYVTGGEKLFF
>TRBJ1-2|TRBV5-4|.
CASSPDRWGGGYTF
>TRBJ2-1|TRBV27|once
CASRDTSGGLLYNEQFF
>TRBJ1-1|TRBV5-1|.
CASSAGQGVNTEAFF
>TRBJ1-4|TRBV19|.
CASSIGSATTNEKLFF
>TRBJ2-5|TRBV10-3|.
CAIKSGGEETQYF
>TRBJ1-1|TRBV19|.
CASSHGTGTMNTEAFF
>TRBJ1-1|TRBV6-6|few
CASRLTGVNTEAFF
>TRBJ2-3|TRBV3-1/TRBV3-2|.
CASSPLPGAIYHINHTQYF
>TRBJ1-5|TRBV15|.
CATSRGDGTGEPQHF
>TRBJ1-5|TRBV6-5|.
CASRRREIQPQHF
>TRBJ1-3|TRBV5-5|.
CASSLAVGVHSGNTIYF
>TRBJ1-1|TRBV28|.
CASSLFVWEGKGTEAFF
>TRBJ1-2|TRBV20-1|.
CSASRQTANYGYTF
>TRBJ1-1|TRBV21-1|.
CASRWDRAFTEAFF
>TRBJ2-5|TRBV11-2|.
CASSFRTSGSETQYF
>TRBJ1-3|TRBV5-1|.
CASKLDGTTGNTIYF
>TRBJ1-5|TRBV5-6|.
CASSLGTGGLQPQHF